This TCR beta chain originates from a study of blood T cell repertoires in COVID-19. Overall study: Donors of Cohort 3 who recovered were those that had two negative PCRs, clearance, or symptom resolution.

J was trimmed by 3 bases and V by 5 bases; bases with no gene match: 13. Germline V lookup: CDR1 PRHDT, CDR2 FYEKMQ (reference sequence). The CDR3 runs to 18 residues. Authors' analysis steps: Amplification from reference gene primers served as the basis for estimated nucleated cell counts. Clones were read by immunoSEQ multiplex PCR, and TCRdb kept only the in-frame ones, dropping some. That table is the source of V, J and clone size, and D and trimming were worked out from the DNA. The sample includes fewer than 250,000 clones, around 87% seen only once; the top ten take less than 8%. J is TRBJ2-7 and V is TRBV13; 13 bases align to TRBD2. The specimen was PBMCs or T cells enriched from blood (not recorded which). The clonotype was recovered from a man aged 25 to 40 in a cohort exposed to, infected with or recovered from COVID-19 (not recorded which). CDR3: CASSHRTSGRSGNYEQYF. Written as DNA, the CDR3 is TGTGCCAGCAGCCACAGGACTAGCGGGAGATCAGGGAACTACGAGCAGTACTTC.